This TCR beta chain stems from a study of shared clonotypes between healthy human individuals. Study results and caveats: For naive CD4 cells, 4.5% to 6.5% of clonotypes were shared across a few donors.

The CDR3 spans 13 residues. Germline trimming cut 0 bases from V and 13 bases from J; bases unmatched to any gene: 6. CDR1 and CDR2 from the germline V gene are SGDLS and YYNGEE. Concerning this clone: What it binds is not known.

The donor population consisted of healthy HIV-negative adults with no recent acute infections or vaccinations. Libraries were prepared by immunoSEQ multiplex PCR; TCRdb keeps only in-frame clonotypes and omits some of them. Of approximately 1,500,000 clones listed, approximately 96% are singletons. This chain links TRBV9 with TRBJ2-1; 8 bases agree with TRBD2. The sample consisted of naive CD4+ T cells sorted from blood. The subset: CD45RA+ positively selected. This TCR came from a young man in good health. CDR3 residues: CASSVEPSGFQFF. CDR3 DNA sequence: TGTGCCAGCAGCGTAGAACCTAGCGGGTTCCAGTTCTTC.